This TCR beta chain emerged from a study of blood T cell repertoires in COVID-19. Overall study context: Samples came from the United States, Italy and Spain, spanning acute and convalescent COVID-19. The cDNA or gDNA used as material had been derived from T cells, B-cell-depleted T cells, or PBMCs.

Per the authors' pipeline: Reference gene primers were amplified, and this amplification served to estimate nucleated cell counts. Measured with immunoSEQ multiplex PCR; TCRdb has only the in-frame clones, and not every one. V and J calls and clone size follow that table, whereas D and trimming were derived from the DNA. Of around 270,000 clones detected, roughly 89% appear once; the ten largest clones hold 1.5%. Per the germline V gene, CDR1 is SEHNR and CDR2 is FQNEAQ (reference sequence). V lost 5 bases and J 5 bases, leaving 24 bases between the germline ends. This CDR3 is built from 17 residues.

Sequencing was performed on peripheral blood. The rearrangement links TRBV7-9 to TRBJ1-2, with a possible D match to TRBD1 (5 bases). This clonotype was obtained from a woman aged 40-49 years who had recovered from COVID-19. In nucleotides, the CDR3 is TGTGCCAGCAGCGACATAAGGGGCCCCACCGTTGGGTATGGCTACACCTTC. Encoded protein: CASSDIRGPTVGYGYTF.